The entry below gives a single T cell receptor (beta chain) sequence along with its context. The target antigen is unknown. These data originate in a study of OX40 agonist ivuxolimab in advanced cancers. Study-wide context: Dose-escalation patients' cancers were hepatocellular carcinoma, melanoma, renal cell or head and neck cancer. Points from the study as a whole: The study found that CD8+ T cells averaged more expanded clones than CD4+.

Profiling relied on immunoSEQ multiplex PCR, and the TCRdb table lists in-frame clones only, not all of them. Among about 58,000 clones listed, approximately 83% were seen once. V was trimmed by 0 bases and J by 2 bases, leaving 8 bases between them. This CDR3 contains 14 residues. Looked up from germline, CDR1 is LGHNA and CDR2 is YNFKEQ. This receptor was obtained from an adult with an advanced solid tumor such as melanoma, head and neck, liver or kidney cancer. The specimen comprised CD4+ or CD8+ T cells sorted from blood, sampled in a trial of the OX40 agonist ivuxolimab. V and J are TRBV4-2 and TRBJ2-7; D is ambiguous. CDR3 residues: CASSQELLAYEQYF. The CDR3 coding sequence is TGTGCCAGCAGCCAAGAGCTTCTAGCCTACGAGCAGTACTTC.